These 10 T cell receptor beta chains share one sample of origin, sequenced in a study of T cell responses to AZD1222 COVID-19 vaccine. Sequencing was performed with immunoSEQ multiplex PCR; in TCRdb, only in-frame clones are kept and a portion is missing. The sample contains 99,000 or so clones, 70% to 90% of which appear only once. Sequencing was performed on peripheral blood, taken on day 0 of AZD1222 vaccination. The receptor set was obtained from an adult in good health.

This clone was counted a single time. This rearrangement joins TRBV19 to TRBJ1-5; D possibly corresponds to TRBD1 (6 bases). The ends were cut back, 6 bases at V and 0 bases at J, with 9 bases in the middle. Per germline, CDR1 LNHDA and CDR2 SQIVND (reference sequence). The CDR3 covers 14 residues. The CDR3: CASRRQDSNQPQHF. CDR3 sequence (DNA): TGTGCCAGTAGAAGACAGGATAGCAATCAGCCCCAGCATTTT.

The rearrangement uses TRBV7-3 and TRBJ2-5; TRBD2 is a possible D gene (6 bases). V was clipped by 6 bases and J by 6 bases, with 14 bases between them. CDR3 length: 13 amino acids. Germline V lookup: CDR1 SGHTA, CDR2 FQGTGA. The CDR3 protein is CASSPLGGKTQYF. DNA for the CDR3: TGTGCCAGCAGTCCTTTGGGAGGAAAGACCCAGTACTTC.

The genes are TRBV9 and TRBJ2-7, with a tentative D call TRBD1 (5 bases). The CDR3 runs 13 residues. Trimming pared 4 bases from V and 2 bases from J, leaving 10 bases between. Per germline, CDR1 SGDLS and CDR2 YYNGEE. In DNA, the CDR3 is TGTGCCAGCAGCCTAAAGGACACCTACGAGCAGTACTTC. This translates into CASSLKDTYEQYF.

This clone was detected a few times. This chain uses TRBV7-2 with TRBJ1-6; D may be TRBD1 (6 bases). There are 15 residues in the CDR3. The V and J ends lost 1 base and 10 bases respectively, with 14 bases between them. The V gene's germline CDR1 is SGHTA and CDR2 FQGNSA. CDR3 sequence reads: CASSLGADSGSPLHF. The DNA for the CDR3 is TGTGCCAGCAGCTTAGGTGCGGACAGCGGGTCACCCCTCCACTTT.

The rearrangement uses TRBV18 and TRBJ1-3, with 7 nucleotides matching TRBD1. The CDR3 has 15 residues. After removal of 2 bases from V and 0 bases from J, the junction contained 1 base not matched to a gene. Looked up from germline, CDR1 is KGHSH and CDR2 is LQKENI. CDR3 DNA: TGTGCCAGCTCACCAAGGGACAGCTCTGGAAACACCATATATTTT. It translates to CASSPRDSSGNTIYF.

V is TRBV7-2 and J is TRBJ2-7; 9 bases agree with TRBD1. The CDR3 length is 13 residues. Per germline, CDR1 SGHTA and CDR2 FQGNSA. The V and J ends lost 3 bases and 6 bases, in that order; junction bases with no gene match: 3. CDR3 DNA: TGTGCCAGCAGCTTTAGACAGGGGGGCGAGCAGTACTTC. Its protein is CASSFRQGGEQYF.

The chain recombines TRBV7-9 with TRBJ1-4, with D unresolved. This CDR3 is 11 amino acids long. Per germline, CDR1 SEHNR and CDR2 FQNEAQ (reference sequence). The V and J ends lost 5 bases and 5 bases respectively, with 3 bases between them. The CDR3 reads CASSRNEKLFF. CDR3 nucleotides: TGTGCCAGCAGCCGGAATGAAAAACTGTTTTTT.

The chain employs TRBV7-3 and TRBJ2-1; 7 bases are a match to TRBD2. The germline V gene has CDR1 SGHTA and CDR2 FQGTGA. The CDR3 is made up of 13 amino acids. V was pared by 3 bases and J by 7 bases, with 3 bases of the junction left unmatched. The DNA for the CDR3 is TGTGCCAGCAGCTTGGGAGGGTGGAATGAGCAGTTCTTC. It specifies CASSLGGWNEQFF. The full variable domain, its missing parts supplied by reference TRBV7-3 and TRBJ2-1, is GAGVSQTPSNKVTEKGKYVELRCDPISGHTALYWYRQSLGQGPEFLIYFQGTGAADDSGLPNDRFFAVRPEGSVSTLKIQRTERGDSAVYLCASSLGGWNEQFFGPGTRLTVL.

The J gene is TRBJ2-5, the V gene TRBV19; TRBD1 agrees at 12 bases. CDR3 length: 16 amino acids. After removal of 2 bases from V and 5 bases from J, the junction contained 6 bases not matched to a gene. Germline CDR1 LNHDA, CDR2 SQIVND (reference sequence). The CDR3 reads CASSISGTGGRETQYF. For the CDR3, the DNA is TGTGCCAGTAGTATATCCGGGACAGGGGGCCGGGAGACCCAGTACTTC.

This clone was found once. V is TRBV27 and J is TRBJ1-1; unclear D gene. Germline CDR1 reads MNHEY; CDR2 reads SMNVEV (reference sequence). With 2 bases removed from V and 4 bases from J, the gap between germline ends came to 17 bases. CDR3 size: 16 residues. The DNA of the CDR3 is TGTGCCAGCAGTTTAAGCGGTAAGGGCAGCGGCACTGAAGCTTTCTTT. The encoded protein is CASSLSGKGSGTEAFF.